The 21 T cell receptor beta chains presented below share a single source sample, sequenced in a study of blood T cell repertoires in COVID-19. Here immunoSEQ multiplex PCR was the method, and the copy in TCRdb shows in-frame clones only, minus some. The sample lists about 220,000 clones; 80% to 90% were seen once. Sequenced input: PBMCs or T cells enriched from blood (not recorded which). Every receptor here comes from a woman aged 18-35 years in a cohort exposed to, infected with or recovered from COVID-19 (not recorded which).

The chain is built from TRBV11-1 and TRBJ2-5; 7 bases fit TRBD2. This CDR3 spans 16 amino acids. CDR1 is SGHAT and CDR2 is FQDESV in the germline V gene (reference sequence). The J segment lost 2 bases and the V segment lost 7 bases, leaving 13 bases of the junction unmatched. CDR3 sequence reads: CASTPRFDGGQETQYF. The CDR3 DNA is TGTGCCAGCACCCCCCGGTTCGACGGGGGGCAAGAGACCCAGTACTTC.

The rearrangement uses TRBV7-2 and TRBJ2-2; 9 bases are a match to TRBD1. The CDR3 has 15 residues. The V segment lost 4 bases and the J segment 5 bases; nucleotides outside the gene matches: 5. Germline V gene data show CDR1 as SGHTA and CDR2 as FQGNSA. The CDR3 sequence is CASSWRTGATGELFF. In DNA, the CDR3 is TGTGCCAGCAGCTGGAGGACAGGGGCTACCGGGGAGCTGTTTTTT.

The rearrangement uses TRBV7-6 and TRBJ2-4; unclear D gene. The CDR3 covers 13 residues. In germline, CDR1 is SGHVS, CDR2 FNYEAQ. Trimming stripped 1 base from V and 4 bases from J, with 5 bases between. As DNA, the CDR3 is TGTGCCAGCAGCTTAGGCCAGAAAAACATTCAGTACTTC. Protein product: CASSLGQKNIQYF. The full variable domain, rest sourced from reference TRBV7-6 and TRBJ2-4, is GAGVSQSPRYKVTKRGQDVALRCDPISGHVSLYWYRQALGQGPEFLTYFNYEAQQDKSGLPNDRFSAERPEGSISTLTIQRTEQRDSAMYRCASSLGQKNIQYFGAGTRLSVL.

The genes are TRBV6-5 and TRBJ2-3, with D uncertain. The CDR3 loop spans 13 amino acids. V was shortened by 2 bases and J by 3 bases, with 6 bases between the two germline ends. Germline CDR1 and CDR2: MNHEY and SVGAGI. The CDR3 here is CASSYRVTDTQYF. As DNA, the CDR3 is TGTGCCAGCAGTTACCGAGTAACAGATACGCAGTATTTT.

The V and J genes are TRBV7-8 and TRBJ2-3; TRBD2 agrees at 10 bases. Germline V CDR1 and CDR2: SGHVS, FQNEAQ. Trimming removed 3 bases from V and 4 bases from J; junction bases left unmatched: 4. The CDR3 totals 15 residues. The CDR3 reads CASSFEREGADTQYF. In nucleotides, the CDR3 is TGTGCCAGCAGCTTCGAGCGGGAGGGCGCAGATACGCAGTATTTT. Variable domain in full (rest from reference TRBV7-8 and TRBJ2-3): GAGVSQSPRYKVAKRGQDVALRCDPISGHVSLFWYQQALGQGPEFLTYFQNEAQLDKSGLPSDRFFAERPEGSVSTLKIQRTQQEDSAVYLCASSFEREGADTQYFGPGTRLTVL.

The chain has TRBV9 and TRBJ1-2, with 7 bases fitting TRBD1. The CDR3 consists of 15 residues. Trimming at V came to 0 bases and at J to 4 bases, leaving 6 bases not matched to a gene. From germline, CDR1 is SGDLS and CDR2 YYNGEE. The CDR3 coding sequence is TGTGCCAGCAGCGTAGCTTCCCAGGGGGTCTATGGCTACACCTTC. As protein: CASSVASQGVYGYTF. The full variable domain, in which reference TRBV9 and TRBJ1-2 provide the parts outside the CDR3, is DSGVTQTPKHLITATGQRVTLRCSPRSGDLSVYWYQQSLDQGLQFLIQYYNGEERAKGNILERFSAQQFPDLHSELNLSSLELGDSALYFCASSVASQGVYGYTFGSGTRLTVV.

In this sample, this clone turned up a few times. The chain couples TRBV12-3 or TRBV12-4 to TRBJ2-7; D is ambiguous. The V gene lost 1 base and the J gene lost 5 bases, with 6 bases spanning the gap. The CDR3 runs to 12 residues. The CDR3 sequence: CASSLDTHEQYF. The CDR3 region has the DNA TGTGCCAGCAGTTTAGACACCCACGAGCAGTACTTC.

This clone was seen only once. The rearrangement uses TRBV6-5 and TRBJ1-6, with D tentatively TRBD1 (6 bases). V lost 2 bases to trimming and J lost 9 bases, with 14 bases between them. The CDR3 is 15 amino acids. The germline V gene has CDR1 MNHEY and CDR2 SVGAGI. The CDR3 spells CASSYAQGFRSPLHF. The CDR3 DNA is TGTGCCAGCAGTTACGCCCAGGGGTTTCGTTCACCCCTCCACTTT.

The CDR3 is CASSLGLAGETQYF. The CDR3 DNA is TGTGCCAGCAGCTTAGGGCTAGCGGGAGAGACCCAGTACTTC. The chain combines TRBV7-6 with TRBJ2-5, with 8 bases identical to TRBD2. This CDR3 comprises 14 residues. The germline gives CDR1 SGHVS, CDR2 FNYEAQ. The ends lost 1 base at V and 4 bases at J; junction bases unmatched: 2.

This clone was found a few times. This chain joins TRBV5-1 and TRBJ2-5; TRBD1 might be the D (6 bases). Germline V gene data show CDR1 as SGHRS and CDR2 as YFSETQ. Trimming cost V 4 bases and J 5 bases, with 15 bases left between them. The CDR3 extends over 14 amino acids. The CDR3 DNA reads TGCGCCAGCAGCGATCTTACAGGGTTCGAGACCCAGTACTTC. Protein: CASSDLTGFETQYF.

The CDR3 is CSVAGTGISDEQYF. The CDR3 coding sequence is TGCAGCGTTGCTGGGACAGGGATTTCAGACGAGCAGTACTTC. The gene calls are TRBV29-1 and TRBJ2-7; 9 nucleotides agree with TRBD1. The CDR3 length is 14 residues. The germline gives CDR1 SQVTM, CDR2 ANQGSEA. Unmatched junction bases numbered 9, after V lost 4 bases and J lost 5 bases.

The chain employs TRBV19 and TRBJ1-3; D unresolved. V was shortened by 4 bases and J by 4 bases, with 17 bases between the two germline ends. CDR1 and CDR2 (germline): LNHDA, SQIVND (reference sequence). CDR3 length equals 16 residues. CDR3 coding DNA: TGTGCCAGTAGTACGCTCCCCGAGGGATCAGGAAACACCATATATTTT. It translates to CASSTLPEGSGNTIYF.

This chain joins TRBV5-1 and TRBJ2-1; 8 bases are shared with TRBD1. The CDR3 extends over 15 amino acids. Germline-derived CDR1 and CDR2 are SGHRS and YFSETQ. V lost 4 bases to trimming and J lost 4 bases; unmatched junction nucleotides: 7. The CDR3 loop reads CASSPGGQAYNEQFF. As DNA, the CDR3 is TGCGCCAGCAGCCCCGGGGGACAGGCTTACAATGAGCAGTTCTTC.

The chain recombines TRBV19 with TRBJ1-1; D might be TRBD1 (5 bases). Germline V gene data show CDR1 as LNHDA and CDR2 as SQIVND (reference sequence). This CDR3 region has 15 residues. Deletions cut 6 bases from V and 3 bases from J, with 17 bases between. The CDR3 DNA reads TGTGCCAGTAGCCATACCTTCCAGGGTGACACTGAAGCTTTCTTT. It specifies CASSHTFQGDTEAFF.

CDR3 nucleotides: TGTGCCAGCAGGCTCGGGACAGGCCTCTTCTCTGGAAACACCATATATTTT. This sequence encodes CASRLGTGLFSGNTIYF. The chain carries TRBV3-1 (or the pseudogene TRBV3-2) and TRBJ1-3; 8 nucleotides match TRBD1. CDR3 length: 17 residues. V was clipped by 6 bases and J by 0 bases; unmatched bases: 10. CDR1 is LGHDT, CDR2 YNNKEL, per germline (reference sequence).

This rearrangement joins TRBV9 to TRBJ1-2; possible D gene TRBD1, 5 bases. The germline V gene encodes CDR1 SGDLS and CDR2 YYNGEE. V shed 0 bases and J shed 5 bases, with 8 bases lying between them. The CDR3 contains 13 residues. For the CDR3, the DNA is TGTGCCAGCAGCGTAGGCACAGGATATGGCTACACCTTC. Translation gives CASSVGTGYGYTF.

This rearrangement joins TRBV24-1 to TRBJ1-5; D might be TRBD1 (6 bases). Trimming pared 4 bases from V and 6 bases from J, leaving 21 bases between. Per germline, CDR1 KGHDR and CDR2 SFDVKD. The CDR3 totals 17 residues. CDR3 sequence reads: CATSDSRGGYLGQPQHF. CDR3 sequence (DNA): TGTGCCACCAGTGACTCCCGAGGGGGATACTTGGGTCAGCCCCAGCATTTT.

The CDR3 region has the DNA TGCGCCAGCAGCCAAGATAGGGGTTCTCGGGAAAAACTGTTTTTT. This translates into CASSQDRGSREKLFF. The chain is built from TRBV4-1 and TRBJ1-4; perhaps TRBD1 as D (5 bases). The CDR3 is 15 amino acids. Germline V lookup: CDR1 MGHRA, CDR2 YSYEKL. The V end was cut by 0 bases, the J end by 8 bases, with 13 bases between.

J is TRBJ1-5 and V is TRBV24-1; D gene unclear. The CDR3 has 17 amino acids. Germline V lookup: CDR1 KGHDR, CDR2 SFDVKD. V lost 2 bases, J lost 0 bases, and 13 bases lay in between. The CDR3 here is CATSDSRYSDSNQPQHF. The CDR3 DNA is TGTGCCACCAGTGATTCGCGATACAGTGATAGCAATCAGCCCCAGCATTTT.

V and J are TRBV29-1 and TRBJ1-1; 9 bases match TRBD1. After removal of 6 bases from V and 5 bases from J, the junction contained 4 bases not matched to a gene. The CDR3 has 12 residues. Germline CDR1 SQVTM, CDR2 ANQGSEA. CDR3 sequence reads: CSVGQGRTEAFF. In nucleotides, the CDR3 is TGCAGCGTGGGACAGGGACGGACTGAAGCTTTCTTT.

This sequence joins TRBV6-2 or TRBV6-3 and TRBJ2-7; D is perhaps TRBD2 (6 bases). Germline CDR1 and CDR2: MNHEY and SVGEGT. Trimming cost V 6 bases and J 0 bases, with 18 bases left between them. The CDR3 totals 16 residues. The CDR3 loop reads CASSPRERQTSYEQYF. CDR3 sequence (DNA): TGTGCCAGCAGCCCCCGGGAGCGGCAAACCTCCTACGAGCAGTACTTC.